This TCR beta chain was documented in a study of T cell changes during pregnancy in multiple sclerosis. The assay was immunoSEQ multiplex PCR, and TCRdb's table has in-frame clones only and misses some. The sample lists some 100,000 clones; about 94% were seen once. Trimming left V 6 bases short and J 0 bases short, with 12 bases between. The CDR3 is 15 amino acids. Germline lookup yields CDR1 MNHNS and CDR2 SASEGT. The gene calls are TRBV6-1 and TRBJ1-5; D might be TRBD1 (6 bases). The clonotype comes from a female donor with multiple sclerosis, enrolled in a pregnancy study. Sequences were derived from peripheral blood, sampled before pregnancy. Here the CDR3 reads CASRMDSYSNQPQHF. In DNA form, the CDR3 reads TGTGCCAGCAGGATGGACAGTTATAGCAATCAGCCCCAGCATTTT.